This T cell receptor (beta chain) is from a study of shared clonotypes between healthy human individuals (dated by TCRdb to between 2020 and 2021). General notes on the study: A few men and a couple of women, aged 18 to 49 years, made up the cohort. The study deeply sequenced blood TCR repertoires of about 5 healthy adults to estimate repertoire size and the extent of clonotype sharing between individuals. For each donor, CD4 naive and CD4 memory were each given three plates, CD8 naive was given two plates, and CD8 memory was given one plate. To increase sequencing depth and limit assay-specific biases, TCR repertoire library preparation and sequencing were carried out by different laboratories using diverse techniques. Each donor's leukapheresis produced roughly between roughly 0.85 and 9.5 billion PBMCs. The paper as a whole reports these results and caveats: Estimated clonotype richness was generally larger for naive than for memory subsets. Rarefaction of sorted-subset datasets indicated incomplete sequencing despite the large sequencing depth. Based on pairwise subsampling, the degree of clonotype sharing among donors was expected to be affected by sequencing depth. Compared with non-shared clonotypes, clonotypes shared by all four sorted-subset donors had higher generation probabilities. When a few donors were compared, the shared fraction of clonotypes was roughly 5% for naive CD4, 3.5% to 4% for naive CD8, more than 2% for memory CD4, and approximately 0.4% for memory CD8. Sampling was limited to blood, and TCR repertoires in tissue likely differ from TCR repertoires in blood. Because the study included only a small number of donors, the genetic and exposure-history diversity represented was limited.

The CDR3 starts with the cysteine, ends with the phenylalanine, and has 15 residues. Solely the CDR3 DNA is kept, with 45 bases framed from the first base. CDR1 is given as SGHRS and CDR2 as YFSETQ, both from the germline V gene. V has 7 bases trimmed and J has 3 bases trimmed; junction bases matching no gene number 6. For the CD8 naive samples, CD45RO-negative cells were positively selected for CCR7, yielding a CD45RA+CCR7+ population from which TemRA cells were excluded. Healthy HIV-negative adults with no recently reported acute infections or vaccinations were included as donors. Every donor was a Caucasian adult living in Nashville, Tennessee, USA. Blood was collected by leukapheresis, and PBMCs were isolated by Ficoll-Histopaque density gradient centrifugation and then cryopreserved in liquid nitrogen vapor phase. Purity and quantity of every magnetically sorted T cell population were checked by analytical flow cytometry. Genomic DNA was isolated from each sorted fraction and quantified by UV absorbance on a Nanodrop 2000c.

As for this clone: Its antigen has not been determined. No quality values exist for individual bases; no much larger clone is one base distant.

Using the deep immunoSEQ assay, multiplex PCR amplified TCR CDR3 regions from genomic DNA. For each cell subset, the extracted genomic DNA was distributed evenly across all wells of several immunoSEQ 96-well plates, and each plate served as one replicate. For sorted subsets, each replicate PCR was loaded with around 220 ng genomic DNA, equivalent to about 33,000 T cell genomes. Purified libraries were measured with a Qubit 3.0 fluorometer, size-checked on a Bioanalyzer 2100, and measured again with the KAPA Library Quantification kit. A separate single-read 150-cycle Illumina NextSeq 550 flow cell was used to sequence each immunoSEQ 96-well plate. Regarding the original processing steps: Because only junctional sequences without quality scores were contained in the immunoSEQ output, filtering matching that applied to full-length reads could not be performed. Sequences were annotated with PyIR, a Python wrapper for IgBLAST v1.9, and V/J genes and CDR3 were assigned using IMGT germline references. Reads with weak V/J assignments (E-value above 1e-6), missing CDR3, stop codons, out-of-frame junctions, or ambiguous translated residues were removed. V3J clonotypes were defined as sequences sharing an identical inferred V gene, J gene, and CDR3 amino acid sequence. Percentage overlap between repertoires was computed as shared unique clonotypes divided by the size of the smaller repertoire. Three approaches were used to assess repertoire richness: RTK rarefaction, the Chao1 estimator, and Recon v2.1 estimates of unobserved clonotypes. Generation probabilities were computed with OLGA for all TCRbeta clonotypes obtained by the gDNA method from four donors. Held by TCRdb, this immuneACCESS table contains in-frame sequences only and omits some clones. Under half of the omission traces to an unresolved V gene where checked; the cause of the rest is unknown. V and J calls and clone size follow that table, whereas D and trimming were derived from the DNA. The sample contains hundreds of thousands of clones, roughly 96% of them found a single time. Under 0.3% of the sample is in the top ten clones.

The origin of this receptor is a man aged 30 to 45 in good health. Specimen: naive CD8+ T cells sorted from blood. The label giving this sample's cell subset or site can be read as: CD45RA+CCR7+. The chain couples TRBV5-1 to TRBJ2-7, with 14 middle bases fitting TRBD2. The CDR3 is CASGKGLAGVYEQYF. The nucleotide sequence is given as TGCGCCAGCGGGAAGGGACTAGCGGGAGTCTACGAGCAGTACTTC.